Detailed here is one T cell receptor beta chain. Its antigen remains unknown. The sample belongs to a study of cytomegalovirus exposure and HLA in healthy donors. The primer mix had 60 Vbeta and 13 Jbeta primers. Using immunoSEQ multiplex PCR, the repertoire was profiled, and TCRdb retains in-frame clones only, with some absent. In the table there are 97,000 or so clones, around 10% of which are singletons. Study observations and caveats: When analyzed later, a missense DCLRE1C variant was found to be linked to TCR beta V- and J-gene trimming. An analysis done earlier found most TCR beta V segments productive about 87% or about 30% of the time. Rare sequences made up most TCRs, while some public TCRs were found in many donors.

The CDR3 covers 14 residues. Germline V CDR1 and CDR2: SGHTA, FQGTGA. Trimming left V 5 bases short and J 3 bases short, with 14 bases between. The sample consisted of PBMCs. The chain joins TRBV7-3 to TRBJ2-7; possible D gene TRBD1, 6 bases. The receptor's source is a man aged 50 or older in good health and CMV-seropositive. In nucleotides, the CDR3 is TGTGCCAGCAGCGCTGGGGGCACAAACTACGAGCAGTACTTC. Protein sequence: CASSAGGTNYEQYF.